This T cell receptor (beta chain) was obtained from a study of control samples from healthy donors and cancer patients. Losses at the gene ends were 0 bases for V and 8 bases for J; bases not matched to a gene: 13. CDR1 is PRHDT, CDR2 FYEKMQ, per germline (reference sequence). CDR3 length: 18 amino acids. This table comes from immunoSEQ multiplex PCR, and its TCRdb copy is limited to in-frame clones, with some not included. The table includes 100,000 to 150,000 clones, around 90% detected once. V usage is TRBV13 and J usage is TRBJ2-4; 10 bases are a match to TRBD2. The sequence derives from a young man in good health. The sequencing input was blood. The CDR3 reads CASSLGGLAGDKRDIQYF. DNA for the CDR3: TGTGCCAGCAGCTTAGGAGGCCTAGCGGGGGATAAGAGGGACATTCAGTACTTC. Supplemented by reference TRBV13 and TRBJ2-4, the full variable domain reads AAGVIQSPRHLIKEKRETATLKCYPIPRHDTVYWYQQGPGQDPQFLISFYEKMQSDKGSIPDRFSAQQFSDYHSELNMSSLELGDSALYFCASSLGGLAGDKRDIQYFGAGTRLSVL.